Included here is one TCR beta chain sequence, with context. Its specificity is not known. The data originate from a study of cytomegalovirus exposure and HLA in healthy donors. Study-level findings and limits: A classifier reportedly called cytomegalovirus status with high sensitivity and specificity. Earlier results showed most TCR beta V segments being productive about 90% or about 30% of the time.

The V and J ends lost 0 bases and 6 bases respectively, with 8 bases between them. This CDR3 is built from 13 residues. Germline V gene sequence: CDR1 SGHRS, CDR2 YFSETQ. The PCR made use of 60 Vbeta and 13 Jbeta primers. TCRdb keeps only in-frame clones here, not all; method: immunoSEQ multiplex PCR. The sample includes about 140,000 clones, under 80% seen only once; the top ten take less than 3.5%. The receptor was isolated from a male donor in good health and CMV-seronegative. Sequencing was done on a sample of PBMCs. J is TRBJ2-3 and V is TRBV5-1; D is possibly TRBD2 (5 bases). The chain's CDR3 is CASSLGGEDTQYF. DNA for the CDR3: TGCGCCAGCAGCTTGGGTGGGGAGGATACGCAGTATTTT.